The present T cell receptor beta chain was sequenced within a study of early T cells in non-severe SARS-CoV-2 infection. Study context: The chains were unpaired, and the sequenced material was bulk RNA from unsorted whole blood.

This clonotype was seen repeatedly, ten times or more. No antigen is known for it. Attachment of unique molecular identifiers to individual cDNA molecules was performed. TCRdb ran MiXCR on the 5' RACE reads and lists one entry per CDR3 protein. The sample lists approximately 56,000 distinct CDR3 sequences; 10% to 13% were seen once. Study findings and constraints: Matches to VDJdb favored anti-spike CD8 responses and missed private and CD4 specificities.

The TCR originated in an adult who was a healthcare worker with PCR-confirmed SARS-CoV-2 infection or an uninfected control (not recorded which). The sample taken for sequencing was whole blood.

CDR3 coding DNA: TGTGCCAGCAGCTTAGGGGCGAGTTACGAGCAGTACTTC. It translates to CASSLGASYEQYF. The gene calls are TRBV7-8 and TRBJ2-7; D ambiguous. CDR3 length: 13 amino acids. Germline V gives CDR1 SGHVS, CDR2 FQNEAQ. Trimming took 1 base from V and 4 from J, leaving 8 bases between them.